These 15 T cell receptor beta chains share one sample of origin, sequenced in a study of CD8+CD57+ T cells in acquired aplastic anemia. Genomic DNA provided the template from which TCR beta VDJ and CDR3 profiles were obtained. One entry per CDR3 protein results from TCRdb running MiXCR on the reads. The table has about 81,000 distinct CDR3 sequences, about 45% seen once. Sequences were obtained from sorted CD4+, CD8+, or CD8+CD57+ T cells (not recorded which) from PBMCs. The origin of the receptors is a human donor in good health, serving as a control.

About this clonotype: At one of its ends the junction is not consistent with the germline gene, which may arise from a read error. The chain employs TRBV20-1 and TRBJ1-4; D gene uncertain. CDR1 and CDR2 from the germline V gene are DFQATT and SNEGSKA (reference sequence). This CDR3 spans 13 amino acids. The CDR3 here is CGASGWTNEKLFF. The CDR3 DNA sequence: TGCGGTGCATCCGGTTGGACTAATGAAAAACTGTTTTTT.

A remark on this clonotype: One end of the junction varies from germline; a read error may be responsible. The chain carries TRBV24-1 and TRBJ1-2; D not certain. In germline, CDR1 is KGHDR, CDR2 SFDVKD. This CDR3 has 11 residues. The CDR3, as DNA: TGTGCCACCAGTGGAGGCTGCGGCTACGCCTTC. Protein sequence: CATSGGCGYAF.

This clonotype is a singleton in its sample. The chain uses TRBV19 and TRBJ1-1; D remains unclear. V lost 10 bases and J lost 4, with 19 bases in between. This CDR3 has 14 residues. Germline V gene data show CDR1 as LNHDA and CDR2 as SQIVND (reference sequence). Here the CDR3 DNA reads TGTGCCAACAGCGCCCCCTATGGTAGCACTGAAGCTTTCTTT. Its translation is CANSAPYGSTEAFF.

The chain combines TRBV7-3 with TRBJ2-3; TRBD2 is a possible D gene (7 bases). Trimming pared 6 bases from V and 6 bases from J, leaving 13 bases between. Germline lookup yields CDR1 SGHTA and CDR2 FQGTGA. This CDR3 has 13 amino acids. Here the CDR3 DNA reads TGTGCCAGCAGTGGGGGGGCGAGGGATACGCAGTATTTT. This gives the protein CASSGGARDTQYF.

The V and J genes are TRBV2 and TRBJ1-6; D gene uncertain. Deletions cut 6 bases from V and 0 bases from J, with 9 bases between. The CDR3 contains 15 residues. Germline-derived CDR1 and CDR2 are SNHLY and FYNNEI. The chain's CDR3 is CASSPESSYNSPLHF. In nucleotides, the CDR3 is TGTGCCAGCAGCCCCGAGAGCTCCTATAATTCACCCCTCCACTTT.

The genes are TRBV19 and TRBJ1-5; TRBD1 matches at 7 bases. CDR1 is LNHDA, CDR2 SQIVND, per germline (reference sequence). The CDR3 spans 16 residues. With 4 bases clipped from V and 0 bases from J, the junction kept 6 bases outside the gene matches. CDR3 in amino acids: CASSNPDRASNQPQHF. DNA of the CDR3: TGTGCCAGTAGTAATCCTGACAGGGCTAGCAATCAGCCCCAGCATTTT. Supplemented by reference TRBV19 and TRBJ1-5, the full variable domain reads DGGITQSPKYLFRKEGQNVTLSCEQNLNHDAMYWYRQDPGQGLRLIYYSQIVNDFQKGDIAEGYSVSREKKESFPLTVTSAQKNPTAFYLCASSNPDRASNQPQHFGDGTRLSIL.

Details on this clonotype: A much larger clone is a single base away; this may be a read error. The genes are TRBV4-1 and TRBJ1-1; 8 bases align to TRBD1. The CDR3 is made up of 13 amino acids. Per the germline V gene, CDR1 is MGHRA and CDR2 is YSYEKL. CDR3 nucleotides: TGCGCCAGCAGGGAGACAGGGGCCACTAAAGCTTTCTTT. It codes for CASRETGATKAFF.

This CDR3 reads CASKGAGFEKLFF. CDR3 DNA sequence: TGTGCCAGCAAGGGGGCAGGATTCGAAAAACTGTTTTTT. V usage is TRBV6-1 and J usage is TRBJ1-4, with 7 nucleotides matching TRBD1. The V segment lost 7 bases and the J segment 8 bases; nucleotides outside the gene matches: 7. The CDR3 is 13 amino acids. CDR1 and CDR2 (germline): MNHNS, SASEGT.

V and J are TRBV13 and TRBJ2-3; 9 bases agree with TRBD1. Germline trimming cut 5 bases from V and 2 bases from J; bases unmatched to any gene: 8. This CDR3 is built from 16 residues. Germline V CDR1 and CDR2: PRHDT, FYEKMQ (reference sequence). The CDR3: CASSTFGQGHTDTQYF. In nucleotides, the CDR3 is TGTGCCAGCAGCACGTTCGGACAGGGGCACACAGATACGCAGTATTTT. Full variable domain (rest looked up from reference TRBV13 and TRBJ2-3): AAGVIQSPRHLIKEKRETATLKCYPIPRHDTVYWYQQGPGQDPQFLISFYEKMQSDKGSIPDRFSAQQFSDYHSELNMSSLELGDSALYFCASSTFGQGHTDTQYFGPGTRLTVL.

On this clonotype itself: A read error may explain this, as a much larger clone is one base away. It is likely a read error, because the conserved phenylalanine at the end of the CDR3 is missing. The CDR3 nucleotides are TGTGCCAGCAGCCTTTCGGACAGTTCTACATTCCATTACGGCTACACCTCC. This translates into CASSLSDSSTFHYGYTS. The J gene is TRBJ1-2, the V gene TRBV11-2; possible D gene TRBD1, 6 bases. V was clipped by 5 bases and J by 8 bases, with 27 bases between them. This CDR3 has 17 residues. From germline, CDR1 is SGHAT and CDR2 FQNNGV.

This clonotype was seen ten or more times. The chain links TRBV5-1 to TRBJ1-1; tentative D call: TRBD1 (5 bases). Trimming shortened V by 4 bases and J by 6 bases, and 10 bases separated the two germline ends. CDR3 length: 12 residues. Germline loops: CDR1 SGHRS, CDR2 YFSETQ. The CDR3 loop is CASSDDRAEAFF. In DNA form, the CDR3 reads TGCGCCAGCAGCGACGACAGAGCTGAAGCTTTCTTT.

This clonotype was observed at least ten times. The chain employs TRBV4-1 and TRBJ2-7; D is possibly TRBD1 (6 bases). Germline CDR1 is MGHRA and CDR2 is YSYEKL. The CDR3 is made up of 13 amino acids. V lost 0 bases to trimming and J lost 9 bases, with 12 bases between them. This chain's CDR3 is CASSQDSGAGQYF. The CDR3, as DNA: TGCGCCAGCAGCCAAGATTCAGGGGCAGGGCAGTACTTC.

This clonotype was seen at least ten times. The rearrangement links TRBV20-1 to TRBJ1-1; D not certain. The V and J ends lost 3 bases and 4 bases respectively, with 6 bases between them. The germline gives CDR1 DFQATT, CDR2 SNEGSKA (reference sequence). The CDR3 loop spans 11 amino acids. This CDR3 reads CSARFGTEAFF. The CDR3 nucleotides read TGCAGTGCTAGGTTCGGCACTGAAGCTTTCTTT.

This clonotype was recorded a few times. The gene calls are TRBV12-3 or TRBV12-4 and TRBJ1-5; D might be TRBD1 (5 bases). The CDR3 is 19 amino acids. V was trimmed by 6 bases and J by 1 base, leaving 25 bases between them. CDR3 residues: CASSPTRGRPRESNQPQHF. The CDR3 nucleotides read TGTGCCAGCAGCCCAACTCGGGGACGTCCGCGAGAGAGCAATCAGCCCCAGCATTTT.

In regard to this clonotype: A far larger clone lies a single base away; this is likely a read error. V usage is TRBV13 and J usage is TRBJ1-1, with D unclear. The CDR3 contains 12 residues. Looked up from germline, CDR1 is PRHDT and CDR2 is FYEKMQ (reference sequence). V was pared by 6 bases and J by 1 base, with 6 bases between. The CDR3 spells CASSFGNTEAFF. CDR3 DNA sequence: TGTGCCAGCAGTTTCGGGAACACTGAAGCTTTCTTT.